Following are 5 T cell receptor beta chains from one sample sequenced in a study of T cell changes during pregnancy in multiple sclerosis. Data came from immunoSEQ multiplex PCR; TCRdb stores just in-frame clones and leaves some out. The profile shows around 31,000 clones, 90% of them singletons. The specimen comprised CD8+ T cells from peripheral blood mononuclear cells, sampled in the second trimester of pregnancy. The receptor source for this set is a female donor with multiple sclerosis, enrolled in a pregnancy study.

The chain has TRBV14 and TRBJ1-2, with 7 bases lining up with TRBD1. The CDR3 is made up of 17 amino acids. Germline CDR1 SGHDN, CDR2 FVKESK. V dropped 0 bases and J dropped 0; count of bases not matched to a gene: 7. The CDR3 sequence is CASSQEDVTGPNYGYTF. In DNA form, the CDR3 reads TGTGCCAGCAGCCAAGAGGACGTGACAGGGCCTAACTATGGCTACACCTTC.

V is TRBV18 and J is TRBJ1-5, with D maybe TRBD1 (6 bases). The CDR3 length is 17 residues. The V and J ends lost 1 base and 0 bases respectively, with 13 bases between them. The germline V gene has CDR1 KGHSH and CDR2 LQKENI. The CDR3 nucleotides are TGTGCCAGCTCACCACGGGGGCCCGGATATAGCAATCAGCCCCAGCATTTT. Translation: CASSPRGPGYSNQPQHF.

The chain joins TRBV6-4 to TRBJ2-2; 7 bases agree with TRBD2. CDR3 length: 13 amino acids. Germline V gene lookup returns CDR1 MRHNA and CDR2 SNTAGT. With V trimmed by 3 bases and J by 6 bases, 1 base remained unmatched. CDR3 in DNA: TGTGCCAGCAGTGAGGGGGGGGCCGGGGAGCTGTTTTTT. Its translation is CASSEGGAGELFF.

The gene calls are TRBV4-1 and TRBJ2-7; D is unclear. Looked up from germline, CDR1 is MGHRA and CDR2 is YSYEKL. V dropped 1 base and J dropped 8 bases, with 21 bases sitting between them. This CDR3 has 16 amino acids. CDR3 bases: TGCGCCAGCAGCCAAGTAGTCTCGATCGGGTCTACGAAGCAGTACTTC. It yields the protein CASSQVVSIGSTKQYF.

The V gene is TRBV9, the J gene TRBJ1-2; D gene uncertain. Trimming pared 0 bases from V and 2 bases from J, leaving 8 bases between. The germline V gene encodes CDR1 SGDLS and CDR2 YYNGEE. This CDR3 has 14 residues. CDR3 in amino acids: CASSVGAGNYGYTF. The CDR3 coding sequence is TGTGCCAGCAGCGTAGGAGCGGGGAACTATGGCTACACCTTC.